This T cell receptor beta chain is drawn from a study of molecular identifiers for immune sequencing clone quantification. This clonotype has just a few counts. As yet, its antigen is unknown. Relative to the germline gene, one junction end is altered; a read error may explain this. TCR libraries were built in bulk with a published protocol and specific TCR primers. TCRdb ran MiXCR on the PCR reads and lists one entry per CDR3 protein. In the table there are around 320,000 distinct CDR3 sequences, over 20% of which are singletons. General study points: Clonotypes surpassing 20 RNA copies contained over 99% of effector molecules, versus under 1% in naive cells. Spiked-in Jurkat TCR RNA corresponding to one cell was reported as detectable against 990,000 or so naive cells.

Sorting captured naive CD8 T cells as CD8+CD4-CCR7+CD45RA+. This CDR3 is 15 amino acids long. Source material: naive CD8+ T cells from blood, with Jurkat cell RNA spiked in. Indicated subset: FACS-sorted CD8+CD4-CCR7+CD45RA+ naive T cells. The genes are TRBV5-3 and TRBJ1-6, with TRBD1 as a possible D gene (6 bases). TRBV5-3 is reported as an ORF; its role is uncertain. The clonotype originates from a human donor in good health. Some libraries in this study had Jurkat cell RNA spiked in. The CDR3 spells CASSLGHTGNSPLHF. The CDR3 DNA is TGTGCCAGCAGCTTGGGACACACAGGGAATTCACCCCTCCACTTT.